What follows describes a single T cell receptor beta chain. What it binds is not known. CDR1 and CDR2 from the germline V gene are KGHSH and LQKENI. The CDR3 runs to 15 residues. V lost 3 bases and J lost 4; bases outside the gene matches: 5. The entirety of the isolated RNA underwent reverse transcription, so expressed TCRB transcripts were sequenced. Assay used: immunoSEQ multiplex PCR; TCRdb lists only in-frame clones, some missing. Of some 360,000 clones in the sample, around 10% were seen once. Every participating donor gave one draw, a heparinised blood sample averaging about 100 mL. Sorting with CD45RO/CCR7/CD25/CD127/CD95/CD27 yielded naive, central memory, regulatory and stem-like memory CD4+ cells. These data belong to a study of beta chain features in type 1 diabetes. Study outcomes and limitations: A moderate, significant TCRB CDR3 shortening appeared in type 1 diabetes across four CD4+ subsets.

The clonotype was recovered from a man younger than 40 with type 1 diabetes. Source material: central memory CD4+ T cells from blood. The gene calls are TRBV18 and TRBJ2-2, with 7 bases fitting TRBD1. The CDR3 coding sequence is TGTGCCAGCTCACCGGCAGGGGGTGTCACCGGGGAGCTGTTTTTT. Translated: CASSPAGGVTGELFF.